This TCR beta chain came from a study of blood T cell repertoires in COVID-19. As for the study in general: Acute-phase and convalescent COVID-19 samples originated in the United States, Italy and Spain. From T cells, B-cell-depleted T cells, or PBMCs came the material, which was cDNA or gDNA.

With 0 bases clipped from V and 7 bases from J, the junction kept 6 bases outside the gene matches. The CDR3 has 16 amino acids. In germline, CDR1 is MNHNS, CDR2 SASEGT. Method: immunoSEQ multiplex PCR; TCRdb's copy keeps in-frame clones and lacks some. The table shows 65,000 to 100,000 clones, with about 91% occurring only once. This clonotype was obtained from a woman of 80 years or more with acute or convalescent COVID-19. The sequencing input was peripheral blood. The chain is built from TRBV6-1 and TRBJ2-1, with TRBD2 identical over 10 bases. CDR3 DNA sequence: TGTGCCAGCAGTGAAGCGGGGGGACTAGCGCTGAATGAGCAGTTCTTC. Its protein product is CASSEAGGLALNEQFF.